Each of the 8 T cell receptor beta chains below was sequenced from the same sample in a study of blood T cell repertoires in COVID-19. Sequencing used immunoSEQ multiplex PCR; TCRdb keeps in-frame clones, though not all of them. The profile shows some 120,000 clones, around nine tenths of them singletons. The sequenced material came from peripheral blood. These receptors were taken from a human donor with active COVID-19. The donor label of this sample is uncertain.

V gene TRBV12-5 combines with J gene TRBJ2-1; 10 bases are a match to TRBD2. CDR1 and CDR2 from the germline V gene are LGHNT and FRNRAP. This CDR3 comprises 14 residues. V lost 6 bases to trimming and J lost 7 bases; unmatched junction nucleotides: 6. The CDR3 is CASGESGGANEQFF. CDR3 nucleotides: TGTGCTAGTGGAGAGAGCGGGGGGGCTAATGAGCAGTTCTTC.

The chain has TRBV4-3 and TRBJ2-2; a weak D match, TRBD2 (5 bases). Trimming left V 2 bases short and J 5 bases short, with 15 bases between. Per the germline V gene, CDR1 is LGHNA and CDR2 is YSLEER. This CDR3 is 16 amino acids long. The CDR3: CASSQLRGRKTGELFF. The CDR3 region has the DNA TGCGCCAGCAGCCAACTTCGAGGGAGAAAAACCGGGGAGCTGTTTTTT.

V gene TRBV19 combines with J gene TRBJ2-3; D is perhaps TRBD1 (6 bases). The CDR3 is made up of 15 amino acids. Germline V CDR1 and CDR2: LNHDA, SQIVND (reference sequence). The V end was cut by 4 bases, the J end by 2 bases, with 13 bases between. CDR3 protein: CASSSFGQITDTQYF. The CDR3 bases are TGTGCCAGTAGTAGCTTCGGACAGATCACAGATACGCAGTATTTT.

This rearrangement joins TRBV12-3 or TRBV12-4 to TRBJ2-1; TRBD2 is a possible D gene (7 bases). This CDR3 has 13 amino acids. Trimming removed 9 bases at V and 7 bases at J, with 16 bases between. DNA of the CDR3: TGTGCCAGTAAGGGGGGGGCGTATAATGAGCAGTTCTTC. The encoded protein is CASKGGAYNEQFF.

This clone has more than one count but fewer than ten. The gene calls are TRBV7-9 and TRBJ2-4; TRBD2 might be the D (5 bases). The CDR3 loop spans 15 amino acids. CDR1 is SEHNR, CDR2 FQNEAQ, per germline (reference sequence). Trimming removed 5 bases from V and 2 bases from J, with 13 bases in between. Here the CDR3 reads CASSRREGTKNIQYF. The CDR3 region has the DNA TGTGCCAGCAGCCGTAGAGAGGGCACCAAAAACATTCAGTACTTC.

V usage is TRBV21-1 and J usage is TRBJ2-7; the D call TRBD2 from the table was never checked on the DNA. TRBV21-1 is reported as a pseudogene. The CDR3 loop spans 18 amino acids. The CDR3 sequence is CASSKVGIAGVDSYEQYF. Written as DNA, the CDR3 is TGTGCCAGCAGCAAAGTTGGGATAGCGGGGGTAGACTCCTACGAGCAGTACTTC.

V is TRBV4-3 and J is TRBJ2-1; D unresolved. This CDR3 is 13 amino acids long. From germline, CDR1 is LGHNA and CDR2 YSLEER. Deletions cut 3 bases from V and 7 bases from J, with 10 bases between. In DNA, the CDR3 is TGCGCCAGCAGCCACCCCGACATGAATGAGCAGTTCTTC. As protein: CASSHPDMNEQFF.

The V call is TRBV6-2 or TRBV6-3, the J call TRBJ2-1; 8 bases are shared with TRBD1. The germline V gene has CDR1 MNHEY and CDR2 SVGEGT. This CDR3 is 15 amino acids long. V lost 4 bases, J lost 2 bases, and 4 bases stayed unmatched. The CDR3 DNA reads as TGTGCCAGCAGTTCGCCGGGACAGGCCTACAATGAGCAGTTCTTC. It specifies CASSSPGQAYNEQFF.